This paragraph covers one T cell receptor (beta chain) sequence. Antigen: not known. The data stem from a study of shared clonotypes between healthy human individuals. J lost 2 bases, V lost 0 bases, and 8 bases had no gene match. CDR1 and CDR2 (germline): SGHRS, YFSETQ. This CDR3 region has 17 residues. Repertoires were generated with immunoSEQ multiplex PCR, while TCRdb's copy carries only in-frame clones and drops some. The sample yields around 350,000 clones, roughly 80% seen once. Study outcomes and limitations: Lower generation probabilities were found for non-shared clonotypes than for those shared by all four donors.

The chain joins TRBV5-1 to TRBJ2-3; the match to TRBD2 covers 8 bases. This receptor was obtained from a man younger than 40 in good health. The sample was memory CD4+ T cells sorted from blood. Subset given: CD45RA-negative fraction. The CDR3 is CASSLDGLATFTDTQYF. For the CDR3, the DNA is TGCGCCAGCAGCTTGGACGGACTAGCTACCTTCACAGATACGCAGTATTTT.